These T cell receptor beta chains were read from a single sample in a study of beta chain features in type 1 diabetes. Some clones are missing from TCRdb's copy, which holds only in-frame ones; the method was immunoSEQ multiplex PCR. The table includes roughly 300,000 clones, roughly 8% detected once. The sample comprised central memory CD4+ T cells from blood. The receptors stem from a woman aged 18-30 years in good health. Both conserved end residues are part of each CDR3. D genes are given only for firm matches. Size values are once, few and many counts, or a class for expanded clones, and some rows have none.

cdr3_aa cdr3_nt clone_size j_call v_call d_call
CASSLYRGNEQYF TGTGCCAGCAGCTTATATCGGGGCAACGAGCAGTACTTC few TRBJ2-7 TRBV7-2 -
CASSGSQETQYF TGTGCCAGCAGTGGTTCACAAGAGACCCAGTACTTC few TRBJ2-5 TRBV25-1 -
CASLDQNTEAFF TGTGCCAGCCTCGATCAGAACACTGAAGCTTTCTTT few TRBJ1-1 TRBV28 -
CASSLDWGSYEQYF TGCGCCAGCAGCTTGGATTGGGGCTCATACGAGCAGTACTTC - TRBJ2-7 TRBV5-1 -
CASSHAGTPAYEQYF TGTGCCAGCAGTCATGCCGGGACCCCAGCCTACGAGCAGTACTTC - TRBJ2-7 TRBV27 -
CASRAGTSDYNEQFF TGTGCCAGCAGAGCCGGGACTAGCGATTACAATGAGCAGTTCTTC - TRBJ2-1 TRBV6-1 TRBD2
CASSRELNEKLFF TGTGCTAGCAGCAGAGAATTGAATGAAAAACTGTTTTTT few TRBJ1-4 TRBV7-7 -
CASSLLPRTGYTDTQYF TGCGCCAGCAGCTTATTACCTAGGACAGGGTACACAGATACGCAGTATTTT many TRBJ2-3 TRBV5-1 TRBD1
CASSAGTGGYEQYF TGTGCCAGCAGCGCCGGGACAGGAGGCTACGAGCAGTACTTC many TRBJ2-7 TRBV9 TRBD1
CASSVVQTGELFF TGTGCCAGCAGCGTAGTCCAGACCGGGGAGCTGTTTTTT - TRBJ2-2 TRBV9 -
CASRGDSFLSEQYF TGTGCCAGCAGAGGGGACAGTTTCCTCTCCGAGCAGTACTTC - TRBJ2-7 TRBV2 TRBD1
CASSSQNTGGANVLTF TGTGCCAGCAGTTCACAGAATACTGGCGGGGCCAACGTCCTGACTTTC few TRBJ2-6 TRBV28 -
CASSQGRYREKNEQYF TGTGCCAGCAGCCAGGGACGTTATAGAGAGAAGAACGAGCAGTACTTC - TRBJ2-7 TRBV4-2 -
CASSLGQGYGYTF TGTGCCAGCAGCTTAGGACAGGGCTATGGCTACACCTTC - TRBJ1-2 TRBV7-9 TRBD1
CASSPEAGPQETQYF TGTGCCAGCAGCCCCGAAGCGGGCCCCCAAGAGACCCAGTACTTC few TRBJ2-5 TRBV11-2 -
CASTQGGYLEAFF TGTGCCAGCACCCAAGGGGGATATTTAGAAGCTTTCTTT many TRBJ1-1 TRBV28 -
CASSQGAWETQYF TGTGCCAGCAGCCAGGGGGCTTGGGAGACCCAGTACTTC few TRBJ2-5 TRBV11-2 TRBD1
CASSLRGEQFF TGTGCCAGCAGCCTTCGAGGTGAGCAGTTCTTC few TRBJ2-1 TRBV11-3 -
CASSYSKGGATGELFF TGTGCCAGCAGTTACTCGAAAGGGGGGGCCACCGGGGAGCTGTTTTTT few TRBJ2-2 TRBV6-5 -
CASSPSGQQETQYF TGTGCCAGCAGCCCAAGCGGACAGCAAGAGACCCAGTACTTC few TRBJ2-5 TRBV28 -
CASRRSGRSETQYF TGTGCCAGCAGGAGAAGCGGGAGGTCAGAGACCCAGTACTTC - TRBJ2-5 TRBV2 TRBD2
CASSLIGLSGNTIYF TGTGCCAGCAGCTTAATAGGGTTGTCTGGAAACACCATATATTTT few TRBJ1-3 TRBV13 -
CASSLVGSGANVLTF TGTGCCAGCAGCTTGGTTGGCTCTGGGGCCAACGTCCTGACTTTC - TRBJ2-6 TRBV5-4 -
CASNTRGGDTQYF TGTGCCAGCAACACAAGAGGGGGAGATACGCAGTATTTT - TRBJ2-3 TRBV7-2 -